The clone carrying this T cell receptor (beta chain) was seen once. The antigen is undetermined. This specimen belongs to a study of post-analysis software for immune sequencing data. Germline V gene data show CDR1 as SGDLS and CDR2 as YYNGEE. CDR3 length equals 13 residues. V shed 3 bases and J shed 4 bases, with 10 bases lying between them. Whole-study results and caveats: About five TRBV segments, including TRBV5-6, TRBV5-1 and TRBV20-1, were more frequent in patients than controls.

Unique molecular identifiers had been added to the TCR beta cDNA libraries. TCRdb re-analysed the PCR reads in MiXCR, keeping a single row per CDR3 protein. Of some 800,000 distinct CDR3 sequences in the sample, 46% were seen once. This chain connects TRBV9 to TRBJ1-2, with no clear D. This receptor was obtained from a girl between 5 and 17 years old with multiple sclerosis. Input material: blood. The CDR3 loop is CASSGLYIYGYTF. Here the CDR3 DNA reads TGTGCCAGCAGCGGCCTATATATCTATGGCTACACCTTC.